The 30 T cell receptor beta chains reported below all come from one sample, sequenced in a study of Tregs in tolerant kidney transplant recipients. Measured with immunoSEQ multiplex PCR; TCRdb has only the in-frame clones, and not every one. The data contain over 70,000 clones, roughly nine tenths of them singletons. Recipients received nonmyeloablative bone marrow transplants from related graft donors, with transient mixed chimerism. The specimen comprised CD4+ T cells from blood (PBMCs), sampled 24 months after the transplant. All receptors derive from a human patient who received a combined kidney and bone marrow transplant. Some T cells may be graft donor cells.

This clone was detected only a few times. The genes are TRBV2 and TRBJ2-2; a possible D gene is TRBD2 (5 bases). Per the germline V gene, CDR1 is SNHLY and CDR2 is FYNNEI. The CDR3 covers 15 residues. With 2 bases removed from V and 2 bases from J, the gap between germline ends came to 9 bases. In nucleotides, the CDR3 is TGTGCCAGCAGTGAATTAGCGCCTAACACCGGGGAGCTGTTTTTT. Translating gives CASSELAPNTGELFF.

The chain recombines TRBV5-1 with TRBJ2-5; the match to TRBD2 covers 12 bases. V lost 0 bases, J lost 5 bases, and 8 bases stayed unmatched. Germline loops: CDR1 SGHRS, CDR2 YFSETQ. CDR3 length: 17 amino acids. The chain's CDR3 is CASSLASSGRAWETQYF. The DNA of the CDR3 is TGCGCCAGCAGCTTGGCGTCTAGCGGGAGGGCCTGGGAGACCCAGTACTTC.

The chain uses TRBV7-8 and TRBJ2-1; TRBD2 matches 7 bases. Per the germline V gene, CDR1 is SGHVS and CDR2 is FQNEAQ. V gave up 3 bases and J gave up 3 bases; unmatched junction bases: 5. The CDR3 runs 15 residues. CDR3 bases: TGTGCCAGCAGCTTCCCGGCTAGCGGCTACAATGAGCAGTTCTTC. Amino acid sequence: CASSFPASGYNEQFF.

CDR3 sequence: CASSDLLLTSGRETDTQYF. The CDR3 bases are TGTGCCAGCAGTGACCTTTTACTGACTAGCGGGAGGGAAACAGATACGCAGTATTTT. V and J are TRBV6-4 and TRBJ2-3, with 14 nucleotides matching TRBD2. The V gene end was trimmed by 2 bases and the J gene end by 3 bases; junction bases not matched to a gene: 10. Germline V lookup: CDR1 MRHNA, CDR2 SNTAGT. This CDR3 contains 19 residues.

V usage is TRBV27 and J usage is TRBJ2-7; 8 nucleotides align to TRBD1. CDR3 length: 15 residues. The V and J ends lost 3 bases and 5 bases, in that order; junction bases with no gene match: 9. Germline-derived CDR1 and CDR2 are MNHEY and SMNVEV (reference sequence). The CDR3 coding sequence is TGTGCCAGCAGTTTCCGAGGACAGGGAATAAACGAGCAGTACTTC. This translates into CASSFRGQGINEQYF.

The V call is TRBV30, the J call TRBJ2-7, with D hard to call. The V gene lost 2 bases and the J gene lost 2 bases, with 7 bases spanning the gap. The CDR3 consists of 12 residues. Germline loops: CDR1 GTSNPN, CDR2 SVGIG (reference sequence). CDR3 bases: TGTGCCTGGAGTCTCTCTACCTACGAGCAGTACTTC. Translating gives CAWSLSTYEQYF.

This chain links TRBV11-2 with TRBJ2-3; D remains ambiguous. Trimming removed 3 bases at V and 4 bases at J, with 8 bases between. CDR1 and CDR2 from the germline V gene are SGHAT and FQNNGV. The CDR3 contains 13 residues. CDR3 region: CASSFPGADTQYF. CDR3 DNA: TGTGCCAGCAGCTTTCCGGGTGCAGATACGCAGTATTTT. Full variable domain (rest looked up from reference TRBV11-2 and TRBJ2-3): EAGVAQSPRYKIIEKRQSVAFWCNPISGHATLYWYQQILGQGPKLLIQFQNNGVVDDSQLPKDRFSAERLKGVDSTLKIQPAKLEDSAVYLCASSFPGADTQYFGPGTRLTVL.

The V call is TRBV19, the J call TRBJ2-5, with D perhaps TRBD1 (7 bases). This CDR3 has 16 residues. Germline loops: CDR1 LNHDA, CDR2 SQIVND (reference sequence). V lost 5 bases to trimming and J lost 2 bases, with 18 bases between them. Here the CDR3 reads CASSLYGGQLQETQYF. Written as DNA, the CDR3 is TGTGCCAGTAGTCTCTACGGGGGACAGCTACAAGAGACCCAGTACTTC.

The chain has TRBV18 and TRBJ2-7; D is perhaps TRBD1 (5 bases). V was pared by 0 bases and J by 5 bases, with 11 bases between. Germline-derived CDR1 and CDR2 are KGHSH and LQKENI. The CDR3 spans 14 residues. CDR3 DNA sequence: TGTGCCAGCTCACCACCGGGCAGGGTTCACGAGCAGTACTTC. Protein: CASSPPGRVHEQYF.

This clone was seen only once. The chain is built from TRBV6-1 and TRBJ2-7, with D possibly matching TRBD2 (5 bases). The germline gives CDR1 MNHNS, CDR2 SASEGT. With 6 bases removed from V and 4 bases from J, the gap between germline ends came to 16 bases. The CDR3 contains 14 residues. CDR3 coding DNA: TGTGCCAGCAGATTCCGGGCCACGGGATACGAGCAGTACTTC. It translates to CASRFRATGYEQYF.

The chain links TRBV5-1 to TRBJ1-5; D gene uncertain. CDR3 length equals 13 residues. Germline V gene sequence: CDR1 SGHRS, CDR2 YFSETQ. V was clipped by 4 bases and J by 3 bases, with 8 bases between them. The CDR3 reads CASSIGSNQPQHF. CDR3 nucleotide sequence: TGCGCCAGCAGCATCGGTTCCAATCAGCCCCAGCATTTT.

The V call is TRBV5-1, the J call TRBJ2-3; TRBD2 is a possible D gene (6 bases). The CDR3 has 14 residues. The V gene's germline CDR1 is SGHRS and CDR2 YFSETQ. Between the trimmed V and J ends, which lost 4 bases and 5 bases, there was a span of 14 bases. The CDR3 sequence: CASSPRDSLDTQYF. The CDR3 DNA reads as TGCGCCAGCAGCCCCCGGGACTCGCTAGATACGCAGTATTTT.

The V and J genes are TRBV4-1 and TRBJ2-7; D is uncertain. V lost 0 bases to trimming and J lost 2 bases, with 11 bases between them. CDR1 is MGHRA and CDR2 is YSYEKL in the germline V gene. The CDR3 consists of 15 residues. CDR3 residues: CASSQEQSNPYEQYF. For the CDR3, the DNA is TGCGCCAGCAGCCAAGAACAATCGAACCCCTACGAGCAGTACTTC.

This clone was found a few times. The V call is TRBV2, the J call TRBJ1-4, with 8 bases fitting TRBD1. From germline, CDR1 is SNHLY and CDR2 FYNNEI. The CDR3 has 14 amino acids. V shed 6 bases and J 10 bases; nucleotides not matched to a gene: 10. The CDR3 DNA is TGTGCCAGCAGGGACAGGGAGGCATCTGGAAAACTGTTTTTT. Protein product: CASRDREASGKLFF.

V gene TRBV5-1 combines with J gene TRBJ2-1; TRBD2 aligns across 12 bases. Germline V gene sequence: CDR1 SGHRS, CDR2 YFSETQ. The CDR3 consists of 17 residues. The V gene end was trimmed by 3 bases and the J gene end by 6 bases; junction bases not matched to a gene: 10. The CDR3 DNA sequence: TGCGCCAGCAGCTCACTAGCGGGGGGTCGGGGAGTCAATGAGCAGTTCTTC. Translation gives CASSSLAGGRGVNEQFF. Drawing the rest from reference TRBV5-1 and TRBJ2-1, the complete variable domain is KAGVTQTPRYLIKTRGQQVTLSCSPISGHRSVSWYQQTPGQGLQFLFEYFSETQRNKGNFPGRFSGRQFSNSRSEMNVSTLELGDSALYLCASSSLAGGRGVNEQFFGPGTRLTVL.

CDR3 sequence reads: CASSIGVWAGSPGTQYF. The CDR3 DNA sequence: TGTGCCAGTAGTATAGGCGTTTGGGCAGGGTCCCCGGGTACGCAGTATTTT. The chain is built from TRBV19 and TRBJ2-3; D perhaps matches TRBD1 (5 bases). Germline values: CDR1 LNHDA, CDR2 SQIVND (reference sequence). V was cut by 1 base and J by 8 bases, with 22 bases left in between. The CDR3 contains 17 residues.

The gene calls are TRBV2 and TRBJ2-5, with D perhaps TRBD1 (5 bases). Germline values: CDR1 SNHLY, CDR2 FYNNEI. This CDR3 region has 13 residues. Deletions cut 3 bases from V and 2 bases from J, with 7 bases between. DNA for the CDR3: TGTGCCAGCAGTGAGCAGGGACAAGAGACCCAGTACTTC. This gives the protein CASSEQGQETQYF.

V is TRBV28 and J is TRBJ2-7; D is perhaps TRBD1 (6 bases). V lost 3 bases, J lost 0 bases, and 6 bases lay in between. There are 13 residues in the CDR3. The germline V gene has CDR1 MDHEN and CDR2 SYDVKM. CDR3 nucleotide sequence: TGTGCCAGCAGTTTGACAGGCTCCTACGAGCAGTACTTC. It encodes CASSLTGSYEQYF.

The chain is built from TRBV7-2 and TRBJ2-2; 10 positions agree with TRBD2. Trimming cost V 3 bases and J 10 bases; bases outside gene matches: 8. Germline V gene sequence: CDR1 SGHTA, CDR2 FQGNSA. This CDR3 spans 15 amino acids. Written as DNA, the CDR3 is TGTGCCAGCAGCTTTTCTAGCGGGAGTTATGTGGAGCTGTTTTTT. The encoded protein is CASSFSSGSYVELFF.

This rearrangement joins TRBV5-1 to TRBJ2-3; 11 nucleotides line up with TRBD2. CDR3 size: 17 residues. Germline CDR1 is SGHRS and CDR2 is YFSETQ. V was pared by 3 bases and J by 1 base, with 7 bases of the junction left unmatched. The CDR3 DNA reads TGCGCCAGCAGCTGGAACTTAGCGGGGGGGCGCACAGATACGCAGTATTTT. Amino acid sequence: CASSWNLAGGRTDTQYF.

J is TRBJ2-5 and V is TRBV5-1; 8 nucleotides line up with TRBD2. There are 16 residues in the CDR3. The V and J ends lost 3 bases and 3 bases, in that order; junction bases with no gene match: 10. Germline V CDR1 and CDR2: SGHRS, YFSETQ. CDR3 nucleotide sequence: TGCGCCAGCAGCTCCTTGGCGGGGGGTCGAGAAGAGACCCAGTACTTC. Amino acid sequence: CASSSLAGGREETQYF.

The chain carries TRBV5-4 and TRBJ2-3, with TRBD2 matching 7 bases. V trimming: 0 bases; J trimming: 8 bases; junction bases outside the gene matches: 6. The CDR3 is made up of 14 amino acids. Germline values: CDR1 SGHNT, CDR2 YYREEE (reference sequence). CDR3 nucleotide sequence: TGTGCCAGCAGCTTGGTGGGACTACCTCTTACGCAGTATTTT. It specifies CASSLVGLPLTQYF.

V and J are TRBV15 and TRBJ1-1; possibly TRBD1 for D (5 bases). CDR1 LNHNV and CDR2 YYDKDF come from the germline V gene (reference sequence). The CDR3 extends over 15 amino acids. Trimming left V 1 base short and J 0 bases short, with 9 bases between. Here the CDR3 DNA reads TGTGCCACCAGCAGAGCCCCAGGGATGAACACTGAAGCTTTCTTT. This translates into CATSRAPGMNTEAFF.

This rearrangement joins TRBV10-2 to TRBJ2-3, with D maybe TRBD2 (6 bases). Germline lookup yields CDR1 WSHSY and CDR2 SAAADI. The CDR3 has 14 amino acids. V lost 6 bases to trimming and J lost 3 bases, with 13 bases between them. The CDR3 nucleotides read TGCGCCAGCAGATCGGGGGTAGGGACAGATACGCAGTATTTT. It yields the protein CASRSGVGTDTQYF.

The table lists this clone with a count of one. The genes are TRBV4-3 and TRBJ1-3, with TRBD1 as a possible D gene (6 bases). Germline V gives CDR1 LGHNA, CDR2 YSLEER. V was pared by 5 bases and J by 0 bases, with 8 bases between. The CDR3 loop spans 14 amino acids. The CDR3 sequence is CASSTGSSGNTIYF. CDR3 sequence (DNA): TGCGCCAGCAGCACAGGGAGCTCTGGAAACACCATATATTTT.

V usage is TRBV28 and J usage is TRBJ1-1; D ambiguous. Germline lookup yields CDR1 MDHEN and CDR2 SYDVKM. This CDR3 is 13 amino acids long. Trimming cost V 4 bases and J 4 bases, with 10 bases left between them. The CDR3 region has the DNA TGTGCCAGCAGTTCACCGGGAGGCACTGAAGCTTTCTTT. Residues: CASSSPGGTEAFF. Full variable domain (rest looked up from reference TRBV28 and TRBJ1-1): DVKVTQSSRYLVKRTGEKVFLECVQDMDHENMFWYRQDPGLGLRLIYFSYDVKMKEKGDIPEGYSVSREKKERFSLILESASTNQTSMYLCASSSPGGTEAFFGQGTRLTVV.

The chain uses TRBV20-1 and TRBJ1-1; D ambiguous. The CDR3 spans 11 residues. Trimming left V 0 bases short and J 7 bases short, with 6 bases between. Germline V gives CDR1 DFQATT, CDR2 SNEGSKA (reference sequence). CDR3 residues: CSARDASEAFF. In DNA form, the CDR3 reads TGCAGTGCTAGAGATGCCAGTGAAGCTTTCTTT.

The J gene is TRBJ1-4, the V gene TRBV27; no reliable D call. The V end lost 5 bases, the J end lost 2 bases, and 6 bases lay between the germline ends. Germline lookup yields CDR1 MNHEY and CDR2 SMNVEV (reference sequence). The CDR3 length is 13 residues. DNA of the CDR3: TGTGCCAGCAGTCCTTTGACTAATGAAAAACTGTTTTTT. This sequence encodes CASSPLTNEKLFF. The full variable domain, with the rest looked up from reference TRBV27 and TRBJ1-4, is EAQVTQNPRYLITVTGKKLTVTCSQNMNHEYMSWYRQDPGLGLRQIYYSMNVEVTDKGDVPEGYKVSRKEKRNFPLILESPSPNQTSLYFCASSPLTNEKLFFGSGTQLSVL.

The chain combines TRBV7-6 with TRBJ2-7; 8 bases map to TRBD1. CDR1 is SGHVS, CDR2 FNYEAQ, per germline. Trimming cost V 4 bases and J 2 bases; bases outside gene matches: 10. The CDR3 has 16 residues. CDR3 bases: TGTGCCAGCAGCTCATTTCCCGGGACAGGACCCTACGAGCAGTACTTC. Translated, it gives CASSSFPGTGPYEQYF.

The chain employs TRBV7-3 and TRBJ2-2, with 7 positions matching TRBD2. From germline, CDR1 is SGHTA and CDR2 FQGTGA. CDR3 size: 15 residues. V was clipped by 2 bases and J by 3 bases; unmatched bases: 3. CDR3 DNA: TGTGCCAGCAGCTTAGGACTAGTCGACACCGGGGAGCTGTTTTTT. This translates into CASSLGLVDTGELFF.